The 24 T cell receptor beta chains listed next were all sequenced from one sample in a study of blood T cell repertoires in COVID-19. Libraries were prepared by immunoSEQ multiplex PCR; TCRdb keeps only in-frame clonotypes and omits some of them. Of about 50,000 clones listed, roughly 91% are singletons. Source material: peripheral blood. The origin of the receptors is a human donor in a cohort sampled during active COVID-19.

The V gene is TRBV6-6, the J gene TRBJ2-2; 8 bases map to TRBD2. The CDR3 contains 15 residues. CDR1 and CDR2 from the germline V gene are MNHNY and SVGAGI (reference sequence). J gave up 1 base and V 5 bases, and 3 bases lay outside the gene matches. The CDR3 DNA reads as TGTGCCAGCAGTCCTACTAGCGGGAACACCGGGGAGCTGTTTTTT. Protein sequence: CASSPTSGNTGELFF.

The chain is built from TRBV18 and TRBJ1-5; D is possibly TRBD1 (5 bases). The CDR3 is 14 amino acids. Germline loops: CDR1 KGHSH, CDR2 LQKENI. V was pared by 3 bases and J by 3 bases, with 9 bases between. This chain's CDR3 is CASSPQGNNQPQHF. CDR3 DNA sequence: TGTGCCAGCTCACCCCAGGGCAACAATCAGCCCCAGCATTTT.

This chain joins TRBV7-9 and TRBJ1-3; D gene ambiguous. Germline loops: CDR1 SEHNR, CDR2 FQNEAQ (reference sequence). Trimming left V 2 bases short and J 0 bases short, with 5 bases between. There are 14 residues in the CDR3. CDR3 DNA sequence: TGTGCCAGCAGCTTATCTGTCTCTGGAAACACCATATATTTT. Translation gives CASSLSVSGNTIYF.

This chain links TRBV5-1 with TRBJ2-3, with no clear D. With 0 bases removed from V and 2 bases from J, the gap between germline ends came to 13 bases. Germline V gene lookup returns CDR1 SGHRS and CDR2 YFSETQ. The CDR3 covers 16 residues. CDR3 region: CASSLEIPTSTDTQYF. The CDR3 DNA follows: TGCGCCAGCAGCTTGGAGATTCCTACCTCCACAGATACGCAGTATTTT.

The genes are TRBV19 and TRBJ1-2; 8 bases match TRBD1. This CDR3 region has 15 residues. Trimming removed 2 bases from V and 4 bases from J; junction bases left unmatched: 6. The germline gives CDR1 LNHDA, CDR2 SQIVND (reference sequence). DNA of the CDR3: TGTGCCAGTAGTATAATTCAGGGGGCCCCCTATGGCTACACCTTC. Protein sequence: CASSIIQGAPYGYTF.

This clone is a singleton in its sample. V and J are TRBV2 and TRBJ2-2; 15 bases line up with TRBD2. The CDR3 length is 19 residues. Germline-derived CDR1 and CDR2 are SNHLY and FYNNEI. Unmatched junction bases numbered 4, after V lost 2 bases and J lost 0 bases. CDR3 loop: CASSESGLAGGPNTGELFF. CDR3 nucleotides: TGTGCCAGCAGTGAATCGGGACTAGCGGGGGGTCCGAACACCGGGGAGCTGTTTTTT.

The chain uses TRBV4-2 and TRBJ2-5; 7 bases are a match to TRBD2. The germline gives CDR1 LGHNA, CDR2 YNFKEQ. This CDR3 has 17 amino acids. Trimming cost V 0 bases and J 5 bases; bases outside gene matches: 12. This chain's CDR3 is CASSQDRMASGRETQYF. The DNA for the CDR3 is TGTGCCAGCAGCCAAGATAGGATGGCTAGCGGAAGGGAGACCCAGTACTTC.

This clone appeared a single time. The CDR3 spells CASSFGTGGRETQYF. DNA of the CDR3: TGTGCCAGCAGCTTCGGGACAGGGGGCCGGGAGACCCAGTACTTC. V and J are TRBV5-8 and TRBJ2-5; 12 nucleotides agree with TRBD1. After removal of 2 bases from V and 5 bases from J, the junction contained 4 bases not matched to a gene. CDR1 is SGHTS, CDR2 YDEGEE, per germline. The length of the CDR3 is 15 residues. Full variable domain (rest looked up from reference TRBV5-8 and TRBJ2-5): EAGVTQSPTHLIKTRGQQATLRCSPISGHTSVYWYQQALGLGLQFLLWYDEGEERNRGNFPPRFSGRQFPNYSSELNVNALELEDSALYLCASSFGTGGRETQYFGPGTRLLVL.

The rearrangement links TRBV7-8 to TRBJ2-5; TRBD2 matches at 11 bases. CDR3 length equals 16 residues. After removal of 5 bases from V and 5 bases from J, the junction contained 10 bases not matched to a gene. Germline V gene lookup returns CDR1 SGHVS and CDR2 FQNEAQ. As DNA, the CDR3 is TGTGCCAGCAGCCCTGGGGTAGCGGGGGGGCCTGAGACCCAGTACTTC. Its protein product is CASSPGVAGGPETQYF.

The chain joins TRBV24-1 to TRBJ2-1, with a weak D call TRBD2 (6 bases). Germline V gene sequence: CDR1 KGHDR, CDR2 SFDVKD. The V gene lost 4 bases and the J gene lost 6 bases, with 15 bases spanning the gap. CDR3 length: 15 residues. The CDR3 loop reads CATSDHRGLTNEQFF. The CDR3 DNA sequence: TGTGCCACCAGTGACCACCGGGGACTTACCAATGAGCAGTTCTTC.

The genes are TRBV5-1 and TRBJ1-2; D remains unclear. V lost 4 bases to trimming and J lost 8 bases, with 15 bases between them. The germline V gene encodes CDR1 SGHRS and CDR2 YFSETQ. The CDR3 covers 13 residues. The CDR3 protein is CASSPLLLSGYTF. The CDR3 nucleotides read TGCGCCAGCAGCCCACTCCTGCTTAGCGGCTACACCTTC.

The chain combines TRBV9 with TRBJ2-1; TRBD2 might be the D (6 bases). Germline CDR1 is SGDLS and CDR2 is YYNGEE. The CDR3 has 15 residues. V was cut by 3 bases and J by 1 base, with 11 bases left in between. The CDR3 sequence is CASSARDLSYNEQFF. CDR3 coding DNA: TGTGCCAGCAGCGCCCGGGACTTATCCTACAATGAGCAGTTCTTC.

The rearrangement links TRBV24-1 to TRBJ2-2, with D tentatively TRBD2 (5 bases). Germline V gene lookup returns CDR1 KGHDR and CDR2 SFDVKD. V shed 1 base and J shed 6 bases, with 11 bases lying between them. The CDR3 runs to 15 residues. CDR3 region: CATSDFGSRAGELFF. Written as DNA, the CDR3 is TGTGCCACCAGTGATTTTGGGTCGCGGGCCGGGGAGCTGTTTTTT.

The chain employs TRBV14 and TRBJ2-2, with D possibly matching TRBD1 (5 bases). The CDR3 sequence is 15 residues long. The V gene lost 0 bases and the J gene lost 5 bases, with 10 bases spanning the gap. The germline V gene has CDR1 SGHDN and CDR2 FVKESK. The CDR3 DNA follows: TGTGCCAGCAGCCAAGATCTTCCAGGGACCGGGGAGCTGTTTTTT. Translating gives CASSQDLPGTGELFF. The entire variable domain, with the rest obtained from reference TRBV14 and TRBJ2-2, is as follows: EAGVTQFPSHSVIEKGQTVTLRCDPISGHDNLYWYRRVMGKEIKFLLHFVKESKQDESGMPNNRFLAERTGGTYSTLKVQPAELEDSGVYFCASSQDLPGTGELFFGEGSRLTVL.

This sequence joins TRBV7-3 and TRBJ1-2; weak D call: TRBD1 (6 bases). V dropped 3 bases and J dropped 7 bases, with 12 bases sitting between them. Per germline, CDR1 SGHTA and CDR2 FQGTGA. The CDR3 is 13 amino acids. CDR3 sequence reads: CASSFSGAGGYTF. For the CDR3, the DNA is TGTGCCAGCAGCTTTTCAGGGGCGGGTGGCTACACCTTC.

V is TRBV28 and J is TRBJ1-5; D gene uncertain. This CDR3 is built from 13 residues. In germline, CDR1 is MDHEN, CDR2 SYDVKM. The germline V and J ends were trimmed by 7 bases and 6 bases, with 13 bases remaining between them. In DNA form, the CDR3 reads TGTGCCAGCACCCTGGGCGCTTTTCAGCCCCAGCATTTT. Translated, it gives CASTLGAFQPQHF.

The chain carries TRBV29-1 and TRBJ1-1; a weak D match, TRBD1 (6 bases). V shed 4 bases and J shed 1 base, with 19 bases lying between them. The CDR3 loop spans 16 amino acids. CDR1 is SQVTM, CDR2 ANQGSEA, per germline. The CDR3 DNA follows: TGCAGCGTTGGTCTTTCCGGGGGGCAAGGGAACACTGAAGCTTTCTTT. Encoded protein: CSVGLSGGQGNTEAFF.

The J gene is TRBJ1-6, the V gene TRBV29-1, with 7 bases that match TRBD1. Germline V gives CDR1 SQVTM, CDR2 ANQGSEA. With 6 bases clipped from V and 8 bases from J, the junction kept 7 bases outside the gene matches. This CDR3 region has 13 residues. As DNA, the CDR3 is TGCAGCGTGGGGGGACAGAGGGATTCACCCCTCCACTTT. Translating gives CSVGGQRDSPLHF. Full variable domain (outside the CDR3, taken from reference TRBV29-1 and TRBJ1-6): SAVISQKPSRDICQRGTSLTIQCQVDSQVTMMFWYRQQPGQSLTLIATANQGSEATYESGFVIDKFPISRPNLTFSTLTVSNMSPEDSSIYLCSVGGQRDSPLHFGNGTRLTVT.

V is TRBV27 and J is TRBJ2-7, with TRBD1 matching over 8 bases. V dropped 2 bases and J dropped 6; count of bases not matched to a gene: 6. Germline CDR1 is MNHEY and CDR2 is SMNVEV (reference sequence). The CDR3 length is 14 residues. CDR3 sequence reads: CASSLGQGAVEQYF. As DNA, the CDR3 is TGTGCCAGCAGTTTAGGGCAGGGGGCGGTCGAGCAGTACTTC.

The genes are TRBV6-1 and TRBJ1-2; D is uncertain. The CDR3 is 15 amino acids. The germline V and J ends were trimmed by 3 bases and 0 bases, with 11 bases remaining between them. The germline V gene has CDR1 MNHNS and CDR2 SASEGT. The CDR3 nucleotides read TGTGCCAGCAGTGAGCCGCGGAAAGCTAACTATGGCTACACCTTC. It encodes CASSEPRKANYGYTF.

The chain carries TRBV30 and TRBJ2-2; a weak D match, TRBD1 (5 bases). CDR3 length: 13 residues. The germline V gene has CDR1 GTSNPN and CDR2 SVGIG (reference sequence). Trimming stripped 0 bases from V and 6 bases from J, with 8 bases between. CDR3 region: CAWSVQVPGELFF. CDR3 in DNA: TGTGCCTGGAGTGTACAGGTCCCCGGGGAGCTGTTTTTT.

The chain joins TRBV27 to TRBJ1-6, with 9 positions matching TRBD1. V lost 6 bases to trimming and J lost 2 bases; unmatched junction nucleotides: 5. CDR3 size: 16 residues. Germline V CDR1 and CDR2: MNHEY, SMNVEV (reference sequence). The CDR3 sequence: CASRRTGGAYNSPLHF. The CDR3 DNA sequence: TGTGCCAGCAGACGAACAGGGGGCGCCTATAATTCACCCCTCCACTTT.

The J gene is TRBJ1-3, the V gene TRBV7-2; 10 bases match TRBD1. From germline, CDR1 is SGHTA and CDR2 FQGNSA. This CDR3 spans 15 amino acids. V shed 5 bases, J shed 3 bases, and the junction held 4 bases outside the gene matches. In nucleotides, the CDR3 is TGTGCCAGCAGCAGACAGGGGGCTGATGGAAACACCATATATTTT. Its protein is CASSRQGADGNTIYF.

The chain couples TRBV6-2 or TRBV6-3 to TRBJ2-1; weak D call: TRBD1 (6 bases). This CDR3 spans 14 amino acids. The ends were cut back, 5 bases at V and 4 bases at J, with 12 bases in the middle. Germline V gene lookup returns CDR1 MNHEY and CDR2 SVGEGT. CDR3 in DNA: TGTGCCAGCAGTCACAGGGCTCCGTACAATGAGCAGTTCTTC. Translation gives CASSHRAPYNEQFF.